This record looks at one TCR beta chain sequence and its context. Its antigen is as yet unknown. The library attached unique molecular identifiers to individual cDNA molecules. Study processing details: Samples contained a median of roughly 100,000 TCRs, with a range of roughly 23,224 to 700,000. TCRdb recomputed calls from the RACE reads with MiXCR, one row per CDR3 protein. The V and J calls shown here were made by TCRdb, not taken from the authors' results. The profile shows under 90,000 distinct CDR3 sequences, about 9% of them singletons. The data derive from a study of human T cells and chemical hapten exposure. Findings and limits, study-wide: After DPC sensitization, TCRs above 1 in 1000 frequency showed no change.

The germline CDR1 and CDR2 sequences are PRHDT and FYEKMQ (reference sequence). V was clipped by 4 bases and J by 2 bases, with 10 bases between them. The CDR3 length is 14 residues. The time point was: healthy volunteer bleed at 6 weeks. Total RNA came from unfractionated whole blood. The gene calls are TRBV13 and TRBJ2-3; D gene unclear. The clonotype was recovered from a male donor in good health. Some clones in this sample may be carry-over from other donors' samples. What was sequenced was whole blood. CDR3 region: CASSSNGYTDTQYF. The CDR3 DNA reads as TGTGCCAGCAGCTCCAATGGGTACACAGATACGCAGTATTTT. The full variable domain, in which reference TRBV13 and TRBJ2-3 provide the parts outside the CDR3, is AAGVIQSPRHLIKEKRETATLKCYPIPRHDTVYWYQQGPGQDPQFLISFYEKMQSDKGSIPDRFSAQQFSDYHSELNMSSLELGDSALYFCASSSNGYTDTQYFGPGTRLTVL.